These T cell receptor beta chains were read from a single sample in a study of early T cells in non-severe SARS-CoV-2 infection. TCRdb ran MiXCR on the 5' RACE reads and lists one entry per CDR3 protein. The table records some 64,000 distinct CDR3 sequences, about 13% of them present only once. Sequencing was performed on whole blood. The receptor set was obtained from an adult who was a healthcare worker with PCR-confirmed SARS-CoV-2 infection or an uninfected control (not recorded which). Both conserved end residues are part of each CDR3. A D gene is named only where the DNA matches it firmly. Clone size is stated in some rows and not others, as once, few, many or a class when expanded.

cdr3_nt | cdr3_aa | clone_size | v_call | d_call | j_call
TGCGCCAGCAGCGAGACTAGTAACGAGCAGTACTTC | CASSETSNEQYF | few | TRBV10-2 | - | TRBJ2-7
TGTGCCAGCGAGAGGGGCGATACGCAGTATTTT | CASERGDTQYF | many | TRBV27 | - | TRBJ2-3
TGTGCCAGCAGGTCGGAAGAGACCCAGTACTTC | CASRSEETQYF | many | TRBV28 | - | TRBJ2-5
TGCAGCGTTGAGTCCAATACGCAGTATTTT | CSVESNTQYF | - | TRBV29-1 | - | TRBJ2-3
TGTGCCAGCAGCTTGGGACAGGGGGAAAACACCATATATTTT | CASSLGQGENTIYF | - | TRBV7-9 | TRBD1 | TRBJ1-3
TGCGCCAGCAGCTCGACAGGGGGCGATTCACCCCTCCACTTT | CASSSTGGDSPLHF | few | TRBV5-1 | TRBD1 | TRBJ1-6
TGTGCCAGCAGCTTATTAAGGGGCTACGAGCAGTACTTC | CASSLLRGYEQYF | - | TRBV7-9 | - | TRBJ2-7
TGCAGTGCCGAACAGGGTCCTAACTATGGCTACACCTTC | CSAEQGPNYGYTF | few | TRBV20-1 | - | TRBJ1-2
TGTGCCAGCAGTCGGGTTACGACGGCGTCCTACAATGAGCAGTTCTTC | CASSRVTTASYNEQFF | few | TRBV6-2/TRBV6-3 | - | TRBJ2-1
TGTGCCAGCAGAGCACTACTCCAAGAGACCCAGTACTTC | CASRALLQETQYF | many | TRBV2 | - | TRBJ2-5
TGTGCCAGCAGTCCCGAAACCTTAGCGGGAGGGGGCAATGAGCAGTTCTTC | CASSPETLAGGGNEQFF | many | TRBV6-2/TRBV6-3 | TRBD2 | TRBJ2-1
TGTGCCAGCAGTGAATATATAGCGGGAGGTTACAATGAGCAGTTCTTC | CASSEYIAGGYNEQFF | - | TRBV25-1 | TRBD2 | TRBJ2-1
TGTGCCAGCAGTGAAGCGTTAACAGCTTATGGCTACACCTTC | CASSEALTAYGYTF | - | TRBV2 | - | TRBJ1-2
TGCAGTGCGGCGCCGGTAACTAGCACAGATACGCAGTATTTT | CSAAPVTSTDTQYF | - | TRBV20-1 | - | TRBJ2-3
TGCGCCAGCAGTATAAGGACAGAGCTGCGGGGCACAGATACGCAGTATTTT | CASSIRTELRGTDTQYF | - | TRBV10-2 | - | TRBJ2-3
TGCGCCAGCAGGGCGGGACAGGGCTCTAACTATGGCTACACCTTC | CASRAGQGSNYGYTF | few | TRBV5-1 | TRBD1 | TRBJ1-2
TGTGCCAGCACCCCCGGGGGGGTCACTGAAGCTTTCTTT | CASTPGGVTEAFF | few | TRBV12-3/TRBV12-4 | - | TRBJ1-1
TGTGCCAGCAGTGGGTGGGACACTGAAGCTTTCTTT | CASSGWDTEAFF | few | TRBV6-1 | - | TRBJ1-1
TGTGCCAGCAGCTTATACAGGGATCAGGGCTACACCTTC | CASSLYRDQGYTF | many | TRBV11-2 | - | TRBJ1-2
TGCAGCGTGATAGGGGGGACGGTGATGAACACTGAAGCTTTCTTT | CSVIGGTVMNTEAFF | - | TRBV29-1 | - | TRBJ1-1
TGTGCCATCAGTGAGTATCCTAGCGGGATCTACAATGAGCAGTTCTTC | CAISEYPSGIYNEQFF | many | TRBV10-3 | TRBD2 | TRBJ2-1
TGTGCCACCAGGACTAGCGGACAGACGAACACCGGGGAGCTGTTTTTT | CATRTSGQTNTGELFF | few | TRBV19 | TRBD2 | TRBJ2-2
TGTGCCAGCCAAATTGAGGGTGACTACTACAATGAGCAGTTCTTC | CASQIEGDYYNEQFF | few | TRBV7-2 | - | TRBJ2-1
TGTGCCAGCAGCAAGGACCCTCAAAAGACCCAGTACTTC | CASSKDPQKTQYF | - | TRBV7-9 | - | TRBJ2-5
TGTGCCAGCAGCTCCAATGCTGGAAACACCATATATTTT | CASSSNAGNTIYF | few | TRBV7-2 | - | TRBJ1-3
TGTGCCAGCTCCCACGACAGGATCCCCTCCTACGAGCAGTACTTC | CASSHDRIPSYEQYF | few | TRBV18 | - | TRBJ2-7
TGTGCCAGCAGCCCCCGACAGGGCGATGATGAAAAACTGTTTTTT | CASSPRQGDDEKLFF | many | TRBV9 | TRBD1 | TRBJ1-4
TGTGCCAGCAGTTGCCGGGCGGGCCTCAGCGGGAGTAACTGCAATGAGCAGTTCTTC | CASSCRAGLSGSNCNEQFF | - | TRBV6-2/TRBV6-3 | TRBD2 | TRBJ2-1
TGTGCCAGCAGCACGAATGACGGCTCCTACGAGCAGTACTTC | CASSTNDGSYEQYF | few | TRBV7-8 | - | TRBJ2-7
TGCAGTGCTAGATACTATAACTACAATGAGCAGTTCTTC | CSARYYNYNEQFF | - | TRBV20-1 | - | TRBJ2-1
TGTGCCAGCAGCGCAGCGGAGACCCAGTACTTC | CASSAAETQYF | few | TRBV11-3 | - | TRBJ2-5
TGTGCCACCAGACTGTTTCCGGGACAGAGTAGCAATCAGCCCCAGCATTTT | CATRLFPGQSSNQPQHF | - | TRBV15 | TRBD1 | TRBJ1-5
TGCGCCAGCAGCTTAGGACAGGGGGCAGGTGACAATGAGCAGTTCTTC | CASSLGQGAGDNEQFF | few | TRBV5-1 | TRBD1 | TRBJ2-1
TGTGCCAGCAGCTTCCTAGCGTGGTCGAACACTGAAGCTTTCTTT | CASSFLAWSNTEAFF | few | TRBV5-6 | - | TRBJ1-1
TGCAGTGCTCGGGGGGACACTTCATACAATGAGCAGTTCTTC | CSARGDTSYNEQFF | - | TRBV20-1 | - | TRBJ2-1
TGTGCCAGCACCCCGGACTTAAACATTCAGTACTTC | CASTPDLNIQYF | many | TRBV6-1 | - | TRBJ2-4
TGCAGTGCCGCTGCATACGGGGCCAACGTCCTGACTTTC | CSAAAYGANVLTF | few | TRBV20-1 | - | TRBJ2-6
TGCAGCGTCGACAAGAGCTCCTACAATGAGCAGTTCTTC | CSVDKSSYNEQFF | - | TRBV29-1 | - | TRBJ2-1
TGCGCCAGCAGCTTGGAAGGGACAGGTTCTTCACCCCTCCACTTT | CASSLEGTGSSPLHF | - | TRBV5-1 | TRBD1 | TRBJ1-6
TGCAGTGCTAGGGGGGACTACGAGCAGTACTTC | CSARGDYEQYF | many | TRBV20-1 | - | TRBJ2-7
TGTGCCTGGAGTGTACCGGGGGGCGCTGGGGCCAACGTCCTGACTTTC | CAWSVPGGAGANVLTF | - | TRBV30 | - | TRBJ2-6
TGTGCCAGCAGTTACGGACAAGGACTGTTCTTC | CASSYGQGLFF | - | TRBV6-5 | - | TRBJ2-1
TGTGCCAGCAGCGTACAGGGTTCGGGCACAGATACGCAGTATTTT | CASSVQGSGTDTQYF | many | TRBV7-2 | - | TRBJ2-3
TGTGCCAGCAGCTTACCGGTCAGCCGTTCCACCCTCCACTTT | CASSLPVSRSTLHF | few | TRBV7-9 | - | TRBJ1-6
TGCGCCAGCAGCTTTTCGCCGAGCTCCTACAATGAGCAGTTCTTC | CASSFSPSSYNEQFF | - | TRBV5-1 | - | TRBJ2-1
TGTGCCAGCAGCTTAGCAGGGAACCAAGAGACCCAGTACTTC | CASSLAGNQETQYF | few | TRBV7-9 | - | TRBJ2-5
TGCGCCAGCAGCTTGTCCGCGTTCCCCGGAGGGCCGCGGGAGACCCAGTACTTC | CASSLSAFPGGPRETQYF | many | TRBV5-1 | - | TRBJ2-5